This T cell receptor beta chain derives from a study of blood T cells in healthy people across ages. Germline values: CDR1 MGHRA, CDR2 YSYEKL. The CDR3 loop spans 18 amino acids. With 0 bases removed from V and 2 bases from J, the gap between germline ends came to 19 bases. Through a sample-barcoded 5' primer and a J-beta primer mix, a second PCR was run for roughly 6 to 12 cycles. Each CDR3 protein is one row after TCRdb ran MiXCR on the 5' RACE reads. The sample includes around 790,000 distinct CDR3 sequences, more than 40% of them seen just once. This clonotype turned up a few times. The V call is TRBV4-1, the J call TRBJ2-5, with D tentatively TRBD1 (6 bases). The sequencing input was blood. The TCR comes from a man in his 60s in good health. CDR3 in amino acids: CASSQELRGGSTQETQYF. Written as DNA, the CDR3 is TGCGCCAGCAGCCAAGAGTTGCGAGGGGGATCTACTCAAGAGACCCAGTACTTC.